This T cell receptor (beta chain) was sequenced in a study of T-cell memory formation after mild COVID-19. Study findings and constraints: Among contracting clones, CD4+ were mainly CM/EM and CD8+ enriched in EMRA. A balance of CD4 and CD8 characterized clones contracting day 15 to 85, whereas later expanders leaned CD4+. Pre-infection memory held some responding clones, suggesting pre-existing cross-reactive T cells responded.

As to this clonotype: What it binds is not known.

V dropped 4 bases and J dropped 1 base, with 11 bases sitting between them. Germline V gene data show CDR1 as SGHRS and CDR2 as YFSETQ. The CDR3 sequence is 14 residues long. From 5'RACE with constant-segment primers came TCR alpha and TCR beta cDNA libraries that carried sample barcodes and UMIs. TCRdb re-called the 5' RACE reads with MiXCR, one entry per CDR3 protein. This table has some 250,000 distinct CDR3 sequences, roughly a tenth appearing once. This TCR came from a man between 18 and 35 years old who had mild COVID-19 (a few samples of this study predate the infection). Cell type and time point are not known. This chain uses TRBV5-1 with TRBJ1-1, with unresolved D. Material for sequencing was PBMCs or a T cell subset sorted from them (not recorded which). The CDR3 sequence is CASSTPAENTEAFF. For the CDR3, the DNA is TGCGCCAGCAGCACTCCGGCGGAGAACACTGAAGCTTTCTTT. The full variable domain, completed using reference TRBV5-1 and TRBJ1-1, is KAGVTQTPRYLIKTRGQQVTLSCSPISGHRSVSWYQQTPGQGLQFLFEYFSETQRNKGNFPGRFSGRQFSNSRSEMNVSTLELGDSALYLCASSTPAENTEAFFGQGTRLTVV.